The 18 T cell receptor beta chains presented below share a single source sample, sequenced in a study of T cell repertoires in cytomegalovirus infection. MiXCR, run by TCRdb on the reads, gives a single entry per CDR3 protein. The sample yields 200,000 to 300,000 distinct CDR3 sequences, 9.1% seen once. Material: PBMCs. The source is a human donor in good health (CMV status not recorded). Some clones in this sample may be carry-over from other donors' samples.

In its sample, this clonotype was seen many times. The gene calls are TRBV7-2 and TRBJ2-7; D possibly corresponds to TRBD2 (5 bases). Germline lookup yields CDR1 SGHTA and CDR2 FQGNSA. Between the trimmed V and J ends, which lost 4 bases and 0 bases, there was a span of 10 bases. This CDR3 has 14 amino acids. CDR3 region: CASSYRGSSYEQYF. The CDR3 nucleotides are TGTGCCAGCAGCTACCGAGGGTCCTCCTACGAGCAGTACTTC. The complete variable domain, with remaining parts taken from reference TRBV7-2 and TRBJ2-7, reads GAGVSQSPSNKVTEKGKDVELRCDPISGHTALYWYRQSLGQGLEFLIYFQGNSAPDKSGLPSDRFSAERTGGSVSTLTIQRTQQEDSAVYLCASSYRGSSYEQYFGPGTRLTVT.

This clonotype showed up many times. The J gene is TRBJ1-4, the V gene TRBV6-2 or TRBV6-3; possible D gene TRBD1, 5 bases. This CDR3 spans 15 amino acids. Per germline, CDR1 MNHEY and CDR2 SVGEGT. Trimming removed 2 bases at V and 5 bases at J, with 12 bases between. The CDR3 is CASSYEGRGNEKLFF. The CDR3 region has the DNA TGTGCCAGCAGTTACGAGGGGCGAGGAAATGAAAAACTGTTTTTT.

This clonotype occurred many times. The V gene is TRBV7-2, the J gene TRBJ1-2; 8 bases line up with TRBD1. V trimming: 4 bases; J trimming: 0 bases; junction bases outside the gene matches: 7. Per germline, CDR1 SGHTA and CDR2 FQGNSA. The CDR3 sequence is 16 residues long. The CDR3 nucleotides are TGTGCCAGCAGCTACGGACAGGGAGGAACTAACTATGGCTACACCTTC. Translated, it gives CASSYGQGGTNYGYTF.

This clonotype was recorded once. The J gene is TRBJ1-2, the V gene TRBV6-2 or TRBV6-3, with 7 bases lining up with TRBD1. This CDR3 has 14 amino acids. CDR1 and CDR2 from the germline V gene are MNHEY and SVGEGT. J gave up 7 bases and V 6 bases, and 11 bases lay outside the gene matches. Here the CDR3 DNA reads TGTGCCAGCAGAAACCCCGCAACAGGGGTTGGCTACACCTTC. The encoded protein is CASRNPATGVGYTF.

This clonotype was recorded at least ten times. The rearrangement uses TRBV7-2 and TRBJ2-7, with 7 bases that match TRBD2. Germline loops: CDR1 SGHTA, CDR2 FQGNSA. CDR3 length: 15 amino acids. After removal of 2 bases from V and 2 bases from J, the junction contained 6 bases not matched to a gene. CDR3 region: CASSLMGGDPYEQYF. CDR3 bases: TGTGCCAGCAGCTTAATGGGAGGGGACCCCTACGAGCAGTACTTC.

This clonotype was detected ten times or more. The chain combines TRBV7-2 with TRBJ2-1, with 8 nucleotides matching TRBD1. Trimming took 2 bases from V and 6 from J; bases not matched to a gene: 9. Per the germline V gene, CDR1 is SGHTA and CDR2 is FQGNSA. The length of the CDR3 is 16 residues. CDR3 sequence: CASSLRGQGQGNEQFF. CDR3 nucleotides: TGTGCCAGCAGCTTAAGAGGACAGGGTCAGGGCAATGAGCAGTTCTTC.

A few counts support this clonotype. The chain is built from TRBV28 and TRBJ2-5; 12 bases align to TRBD2. With 6 bases clipped from V and 1 base from J, the junction kept 9 bases outside the gene matches. The CDR3 contains 17 residues. The V gene's germline CDR1 is MDHEN and CDR2 SYDVKM. This CDR3 is CASSPIGLAGIQETQYF. In nucleotides, the CDR3 is TGTGCCAGCAGCCCCATCGGACTAGCGGGGATCCAAGAGACCCAGTACTTC.

This clonotype was detected many times. The V and J genes are TRBV7-2 and TRBJ1-6; the match to TRBD1 covers 9 bases. V gave up 4 bases and J gave up 7 bases; unmatched junction bases: 5. CDR3 length: 15 residues. CDR1 and CDR2 from the germline V gene are SGHTA and FQGNSA. CDR3 residues: CASSSGDRGNSPLHF. CDR3 DNA sequence: TGTGCCAGCAGCTCCGGCGACAGGGGGAATTCACCCCTCCACTTT.

This clonotype was seen repeatedly, ten times or more. V gene TRBV6-2 or TRBV6-3 combines with J gene TRBJ1-4; D gene uncertain. The CDR3 covers 14 residues. Trimming pared 2 bases from V and 5 bases from J, leaving 9 bases between. In germline, CDR1 is MNHEY, CDR2 SVGEGT. The CDR3 bases are TGTGCCAGCAGTTACCTGGTGAAAAATGAAAAACTGTTTTTT. This translates into CASSYLVKNEKLFF.

There are a few counts of this clonotype. The rearrangement joins TRBV20-1 to TRBJ2-5; TRBD1 matches at 9 bases. The germline V gene encodes CDR1 DFQATT and CDR2 SNEGSKA (reference sequence). The V and J ends lost 6 bases and 6 bases, in that order; junction bases with no gene match: 8. This CDR3 is 13 amino acids long. CDR3: CSARTGAGQTQYF. The DNA of the CDR3 is TGCAGTGCCAGGACAGGGGCCGGCCAGACCCAGTACTTC.

This clonotype was detected many times. This sequence joins TRBV12-3 or TRBV12-4 and TRBJ1-6; 7 nucleotides agree with TRBD1. The CDR3 totals 16 residues. The ends lost 5 bases at V and 4 bases at J; junction bases unmatched: 8. CDR3 in DNA: TGTGCCAGCAGTCCCCCCCCGGGACAGTATAATTCACCCCTCCACTTT. It yields the protein CASSPPPGQYNSPLHF.

The sample holds many counts of this clonotype. This sequence joins TRBV7-6 and TRBJ2-7; TRBD1 aligns across 10 bases. There are 16 residues in the CDR3. Germline loops: CDR1 SGHVS, CDR2 FNYEAQ. The junction had 9 bases not matched to a gene; V was cut back by 5 bases and J by 2 bases. The CDR3 sequence: CASSLGAGTGAYEQYF. CDR3 sequence (DNA): TGTGCCAGCAGCCTAGGAGCCGGGACAGGGGCCTACGAGCAGTACTTC. The variable domain in full, completed from reference TRBV7-6 and TRBJ2-7, reads GAGVSQSPRYKVTKRGQDVALRCDPISGHVSLYWYRQALGQGPEFLTYFNYEAQQDKSGLPNDRFSAERPEGSISTLTIQRTEQRDSAMYRCASSLGAGTGAYEQYFGPGTRLTVT.

This clonotype was observed many times. V usage is TRBV5-6 and J usage is TRBJ2-7; TRBD2 might be the D (5 bases). This CDR3 spans 15 amino acids. Germline V lookup: CDR1 SGHDT, CDR2 YYEEEE. V was shortened by 2 bases and J by 2 bases, with 14 bases between the two germline ends. CDR3 DNA sequence: TGTGCCAGCAGCTTATTCGGGGAAGTGACCTACGAGCAGTACTTC. This encodes CASSLFGEVTYEQYF.

The V gene is TRBV20-1, the J gene TRBJ1-4, with D tentatively TRBD1 (5 bases). V was pared by 3 bases and J by 4 bases, with 9 bases between. The CDR3 is 13 amino acids. Looked up from germline, CDR1 is DFQATT and CDR2 is SNEGSKA (reference sequence). The CDR3 coding sequence is TGCAGTGCTAGGGGACTGCATAATGAAAAACTGTTTTTT. Protein product: CSARGLHNEKLFF.

Only a few counts were recorded for this clonotype. The chain is built from TRBV4-1 and TRBJ1-5; perhaps TRBD1 as D (5 bases). Trimming removed 0 bases at V and 9 bases at J, with 15 bases between. The CDR3 runs 15 residues. The germline V gene encodes CDR1 MGHRA and CDR2 YSYEKL. CDR3: CASSQEGDLLMPQHF. The CDR3 DNA reads TGCGCCAGCAGCCAAGAAGGGGATCTACTGATGCCCCAGCATTTT.

This chain links TRBV6-6 with TRBJ2-7; 10 bases match TRBD1. The germline gives CDR1 MNHNY, CDR2 SVGAGI (reference sequence). The CDR3 length is 15 residues. V was clipped by 3 bases and J by 0 bases; unmatched bases: 2. The CDR3, as DNA: TGTGCCAGCAGTTATAGGGACAGGGGCTCCTACGAGCAGTACTTC. It specifies CASSYRDRGSYEQYF.

This clonotype was seen repeatedly, ten times or more. The chain is built from TRBV20-1 and TRBJ1-5; D might be TRBD1 (5 bases). This CDR3 is built from 15 residues. CDR1 DFQATT and CDR2 SNEGSKA come from the germline V gene (reference sequence). Trimming left V 0 bases short and J 5 bases short, with 14 bases between. The CDR3 bases are TGCAGTGCTAGAGAATTGGGGGGAGGATATCAGCCCCAGCATTTT. It encodes CSARELGGGYQPQHF.

The sample holds many counts of this clonotype. The chain combines TRBV6-1 with TRBJ2-7; 11 nucleotides align to TRBD1. J was trimmed by 4 bases and V by 5 bases; bases with no gene match: 4. The germline V gene encodes CDR1 MNHNS and CDR2 SASEGT. CDR3 size: 14 residues. CDR3 nucleotides: TGTGCCAGCAGTCCGGGACAGGGGGGATACGAGCAGTACTTC. This gives the protein CASSPGQGGYEQYF.